The entry below gives a single T cell receptor beta chain sequence along with its context. The sample comes from a study of blood T cell repertoires in COVID-19. TCRdb's copy holds only in-frame clones and misses some; the assay was immunoSEQ multiplex PCR. The table lists about 170,000 clones, roughly 86% of them singletons. This TCR was sampled from a man aged 65 to 85 with acute or convalescent COVID-19. The sequencing sample was made of peripheral blood.

The CDR3 reads CASGQAATYNEQFF. In nucleotides, the CDR3 is TGTGCCAGCGGTCAAGCTGCTACCTACAATGAGCAGTTCTTC. The chain uses TRBV7-9 and TRBJ2-1; D unclear. V shed 8 bases and J shed 2 bases, with 13 bases lying between them. Germline assignment: CDR1 SEHNR and CDR2 FQNEAQ (reference sequence). The CDR3 totals 14 residues.